The present TCR beta chain was sequenced within a study of blood T cell repertoires in COVID-19. On the study more broadly: T cells, B-cell-depleted T cells, or PBMCs supplied cDNA or gDNA.

Here immunoSEQ multiplex PCR was the method, and the copy in TCRdb shows in-frame clones only, minus some. The table includes some 110,000 clones, less than 90% detected once. The ends were cut back, 3 bases at V and 3 bases at J, with 8 bases in the middle. The CDR3 sequence is 13 residues long. Germline CDR1 reads KGHSH; CDR2 reads LQKENI. Participants were placed into cohorts based on the clinical history they reported. The chain links TRBV18 to TRBJ1-2; D remains ambiguous. This receptor was obtained from a young woman who had recovered from COVID-19. The specimen was PBMCs or T cells enriched from blood (not recorded which). The CDR3 loop is CASSPSSDYGYTF. CDR3 sequence (DNA): TGTGCCAGCTCACCCTCCTCAGACTATGGCTACACCTTC.